This T cell receptor (beta chain) was captured in a study of naive CD8 T cells in extremely preterm neonates. Study outcomes and limitations: Limitations included small sample size and variable preterm productive templates.

With respect to this clone: Antigen unknown.

Assay used: immunoSEQ multiplex PCR; TCRdb lists only in-frame clones, some missing. The data hold 7,000 to 9,000 clones, with roughly 98% observed a single time. V was shortened by 1 base and J by 4 bases, with 10 bases between the two germline ends. This CDR3 is built from 14 residues. Germline CDR1 is LGHNT and CDR2 is FRNRAP. The chain combines TRBV12-5 with TRBJ1-1, with D unclear. Sample: naive CD8+ T cells from blood. The receptor was derived from a human donor in good health. CDR3 region: CASGLGLSGTEAFF. CDR3 coding DNA: TGTGCTAGTGGTTTGGGACTATCGGGCACTGAAGCTTTCTTT.